Listed below are T cell receptor beta chains from one sample, sequenced in a study of human T cells and chemical hapten exposure. TCRdb re-called the RACE reads through MiXCR, storing one row per CDR3 protein. The top ten hold around 8% of the sample, which has around 330,000 distinct CDR3 sequences, around 5.5% seen once. The source material was whole blood, sampled in connection with sensitization to the hapten diphenylcyclopropenone (DPC). The source of these receptors is a woman under 30 with alopecia areata. Some clones in this sample may be carry-over from other donors' samples. The CDR3 runs from the conserved cysteine through the conserved F or W. Each record gives: CDR3 protein, CDR3 DNA, D gene, J gene, clone size, V gene. D genes are given only for firm matches. Expanded clones get a size class; other rows say once, few or many, or leave the size out.

CDR3aa: CASSAAGSYEQYF; CDR3nt: TGTGCCAGTAGTGCAGCGGGCTCCTACGAGCAGTACTTC; d_gene: -; j_gene: TRBJ2-7; abundance: -; v_gene: TRBV19
CDR3aa: CATLRGDTQYF; CDR3nt: TGTGCCACCCTCCGGGGAGATACGCAGTATTTT; d_gene: -; j_gene: TRBJ2-3; abundance: few; v_gene: TRBV12-3/TRBV12-4
CDR3aa: CAVAGTGNEKLFF; CDR3nt: TGTGCCGTCGCCGGGACAGGGAATGAAAAACTGTTTTTT; d_gene: TRBD1; j_gene: TRBJ1-4; abundance: few; v_gene: TRBV10-3
CDR3aa: CSASRGGPLNTEAFF; CDR3nt: TGCAGTGCTAGTCGCGGGGGGCCGCTGAACACTGAAGCTTTCTTT; d_gene: -; j_gene: TRBJ1-1; abundance: many; v_gene: TRBV20-1
CDR3aa: CASSLPAGPYEQYF; CDR3nt: TGTGCCAGCAGCTTACCTGCGGGGCCCTACGAGCAGTACTTC; d_gene: -; j_gene: TRBJ2-7; abundance: few; v_gene: TRBV7-8
CDR3aa: CASRKEIADTGELFF; CDR3nt: TGTGCCAGCCGGAAGGAAATAGCGGATACCGGGGAGCTGTTTTTT; d_gene: -; j_gene: TRBJ2-2; abundance: -; v_gene: TRBV3-1
CDR3aa: CSASRPLTGRYQETQYF; CDR3nt: TGCAGTGCTTCTAGGCCCCTGACTGGACGGTACCAAGAGACCCAGTACTTC; d_gene: -; j_gene: TRBJ2-5; abundance: few; v_gene: TRBV20-1
CDR3aa: CASNLGGFNEQFF; CDR3nt: TGTGCCAGCAACCTAGGAGGGTTTAATGAGCAGTTCTTC; d_gene: -; j_gene: TRBJ2-1; abundance: few; v_gene: TRBV3-1
CDR3aa: CASSPGEGQPQHF; CDR3nt: TGTGCCAGCTCACCAGGGGAGGGTCAGCCCCAGCATTTT; d_gene: -; j_gene: TRBJ1-5; abundance: many; v_gene: TRBV18
CDR3aa: CASSLNGHSSGETQYF; CDR3nt: TGCGCCAGCAGCTTGAACGGACATTCGTCGGGAGAGACCCAGTACTTC; d_gene: -; j_gene: TRBJ2-5; abundance: -; v_gene: TRBV5-1
CDR3aa: CSARDLRTGAKNIQYF; CDR3nt: TGCAGTGCTAGAGATTTGCGGACAGGAGCCAAAAACATTCAGTACTTC; d_gene: TRBD1; j_gene: TRBJ2-4; abundance: many; v_gene: TRBV20-1
CDR3aa: CASSLGGGENQPQHF; CDR3nt: TGCGCCAGCAGCTTGGGAGGGGGCGAGAATCAGCCCCAGCATTTT; d_gene: TRBD1; j_gene: TRBJ1-5; abundance: few; v_gene: TRBV5-1
CDR3aa: CASSLAGGSQYF; CDR3nt: TGTGCCAGCAGCTTAGCGGGGGGCAGTCAGTACTTC; d_gene: -; j_gene: TRBJ2-4; abundance: many; v_gene: TRBV7-2
CDR3aa: CASSQGSSPLHF; CDR3nt: TGTGCCAGCAGCCAAGGGAGTTCACCCCTCCACTTT; d_gene: -; j_gene: TRBJ1-6; abundance: many; v_gene: TRBV3-1
CDR3aa: CASSTRTGPRRINEQFF; CDR3nt: TGTGCCAGCAGCACCCGAACGGGACCGCGGAGAATCAATGAGCAGTTCTTC; d_gene: -; j_gene: TRBJ2-1; abundance: few; v_gene: TRBV7-8
CDR3aa: CASSLASGGSRTDTQYF; CDR3nt: TGTGCCAGCAGTTTAGCTAGCGGGGGGTCCCGCACAGATACGCAGTATTTT; d_gene: TRBD2; j_gene: TRBJ2-3; abundance: few; v_gene: TRBV12-3/TRBV12-4
CDR3aa: CAISEGRQGAGEQYF; CDR3nt: TGTGCCATCAGTGAGGGGAGGCAGGGGGCGGGGGAGCAGTACTTC; d_gene: TRBD1; j_gene: TRBJ2-7; abundance: many; v_gene: TRBV10-3
CDR3aa: CSARDWSVGGHLNF; CDR3nt: TGCAGTGCTAGAGATTGGAGCGTCGGAGGACACCTTAACTTC; d_gene: -; j_gene: TRBJ2-4; abundance: -; v_gene: TRBV20-1
CDR3aa: CASSLEGGPGNTIYF; CDR3nt: TGTGCCAGCAGCTTAGAGGGGGGGCCCGGAAACACCATATATTTT; d_gene: -; j_gene: TRBJ1-3; abundance: few; v_gene: TRBV7-2
CDR3aa: CATTGGPKGTYNSPLHF; CDR3nt: TGTGCCACCACCGGAGGGCCCAAAGGGACCTATAATTCACCCCTCCACTTT; d_gene: -; j_gene: TRBJ1-6; abundance: -; v_gene: TRBV6-6
CDR3aa: CASSLTGARIQEKLFF; CDR3nt: TGTGCCAGCAGTTTAACGGGGGCAAGGATTCAGGAAAAACTGTTTTTT; d_gene: -; j_gene: TRBJ1-4; abundance: many; v_gene: TRBV27
CDR3aa: CASSQRGVGANVLTF; CDR3nt: TGTGCCAGCAGCCAGCGTGGGGTCGGGGCCAACGTCCTGACTTTC; d_gene: -; j_gene: TRBJ2-6; abundance: -; v_gene: TRBV7-2
CDR3aa: CASPGGEQYSYYGYTF; CDR3nt: TGTGCCAGCCCGGGAGGCGAACAGTATAGTTACTATGGCTACACCTTC; d_gene: -; j_gene: TRBJ1-2; abundance: -; v_gene: TRBV7-9
CDR3aa: CASSLGGQGDTEAFF; CDR3nt: TGTGCCAGCAGCTTAGGGGGACAGGGGGACACTGAAGCTTTCTTT; d_gene: TRBD1; j_gene: TRBJ1-1; abundance: many; v_gene: TRBV7-9
CDR3aa: CASSFPLAGGRVDTQYF; CDR3nt: TGTGCCAGCAGCTTCCCACTAGCGGGGGGGCGGGTAGATACGCAGTATTTT; d_gene: TRBD2; j_gene: TRBJ2-3; abundance: few; v_gene: TRBV5-4
CDR3aa: CASSYCSRGGGFTDTQYF; CDR3nt: TGTGCCAGCAGTTACTGCAGTCGGGGGGGCGGTTTCACAGATACGCAGTATTTT; d_gene: TRBD2; j_gene: TRBJ2-3; abundance: many; v_gene: TRBV6-5
CDR3aa: CSASWPGPTPGTDTQYF; CDR3nt: TGCAGTGCTAGTTGGCCTGGCCCGACTCCAGGCACAGATACGCAGTATTTT; d_gene: -; j_gene: TRBJ2-3; abundance: many; v_gene: TRBV20-1
CDR3aa: CASSLLRGSSYNEQFF; CDR3nt: TGTGCCAGCAGCTTATTACGGGGAAGCTCCTACAATGAGCAGTTCTTC; d_gene: -; j_gene: TRBJ2-1; abundance: many; v_gene: TRBV7-9
CDR3aa: CASSPGTGGHYGYTF; CDR3nt: TGTGCCAGCAGTCCAGGGACAGGGGGTCACTATGGCTACACCTTC; d_gene: TRBD1; j_gene: TRBJ1-2; abundance: -; v_gene: TRBV28
CDR3aa: CSVEKWQNTGELFF; CDR3nt: TGCAGCGTTGAGAAGTGGCAAAACACCGGGGAGCTGTTTTTT; d_gene: -; j_gene: TRBJ2-2; abundance: many; v_gene: TRBV29-1
CDR3aa: CASSQDSLAGMKF; CDR3nt: TGCGCCAGCAGCCAAGACTCACTAGCGGGGATGAAATTT; d_gene: TRBD2; j_gene: TRBJ2-3; abundance: many; v_gene: TRBV4-3
CDR3aa: CASSFQVPADTQYF; CDR3nt: TGTGCCAGCAGCTTCCAAGTTCCGGCGGATACGCAGTATTTT; d_gene: -; j_gene: TRBJ2-3; abundance: -; v_gene: TRBV11-2
CDR3aa: CASSLGARNNYGYTF; CDR3nt: TGTGCCAGCAGTCTAGGGGCGCGGAATAACTATGGCTACACCTTC; d_gene: -; j_gene: TRBJ1-2; abundance: -; v_gene: TRBV12-3/TRBV12-4
CDR3aa: CASSLFPAYEQYF; CDR3nt: TGTGCCAGCAGTTTATTCCCTGCTTACGAGCAGTACTTC; d_gene: -; j_gene: TRBJ2-7; abundance: once; v_gene: TRBV27
CDR3aa: CSARVSTGVADTQYF; CDR3nt: TGCAGTGCTAGAGTCTCGACAGGGGTCGCAGATACGCAGTATTTT; d_gene: TRBD1; j_gene: TRBJ2-3; abundance: few; v_gene: TRBV20-1
CDR3aa: CASSPSGTSGPSTDTQYF; CDR3nt: TGTGCCAGCAGTCCCTCCGGGACTAGCGGCCCTAGCACAGATACGCAGTATTTT; d_gene: TRBD2; j_gene: TRBJ2-3; abundance: many; v_gene: TRBV6-1
CDR3aa: CATSDPEYSNQPQHF; CDR3nt: TGTGCCACCAGTGATCCGGAGTATAGCAATCAGCCCCAGCATTTT; d_gene: -; j_gene: TRBJ1-5; abundance: many; v_gene: TRBV24-1
CDR3aa: CASSPPRGQGDRDTEAFF; CDR3nt: TGTGCCAGCAGCCCCCCACGGGGACAGGGAGATCGGGACACTGAAGCTTTCTTT; d_gene: TRBD1; j_gene: TRBJ1-1; abundance: -; v_gene: TRBV6-6
CDR3aa: CASSFRGSDTQYF; CDR3nt: TGTGCCAGCAGTTTCAGGGGTTCGGATACGCAGTATTTT; d_gene: -; j_gene: TRBJ2-3; abundance: few; v_gene: TRBV12-3/TRBV12-4
CDR3aa: CASSPRGEKLFF; CDR3nt: TGTGCCAGCTCGCCGCGGGGTGAAAAACTGTTTTTT; d_gene: -; j_gene: TRBJ1-4; abundance: few; v_gene: TRBV18
CDR3aa: CASKWAGDFTQPQHF; CDR3nt: TGTGCCAGTAAGTGGGCAGGCGATTTTACTCAGCCCCAGCATTTT; d_gene: -; j_gene: TRBJ1-5; abundance: -; v_gene: TRBV19
CDR3aa: CASSADRVNEKLFF; CDR3nt: TGTGCCAGCAGTGCCGACCGAGTTAATGAAAAACTGTTTTTT; d_gene: -; j_gene: TRBJ1-4; abundance: -; v_gene: TRBV6-1
CDR3aa: CASILNSGAVFNNEQFF; CDR3nt: TGTGCCAGCATACTAAATTCGGGGGCCGTATTCAACAATGAGCAGTTCTTC; d_gene: -; j_gene: TRBJ2-1; abundance: -; v_gene: TRBV12-3/TRBV12-4
CDR3aa: CASSLTPGQLSGANVLTF; CDR3nt: TGTGCCAGCAGCTTAACCCCGGGACAGCTCTCTGGGGCCAACGTCCTGACTTTC; d_gene: TRBD1; j_gene: TRBJ2-6; abundance: -; v_gene: TRBV7-3
CDR3aa: CASSEGQVSNQPQHF; CDR3nt: TGTGCCAGCAGCGAGGGACAGGTTAGCAATCAGCCCCAGCATTTT; d_gene: TRBD1; j_gene: TRBJ1-5; abundance: few; v_gene: TRBV2
CDR3aa: CASRGGQGYTF; CDR3nt: TGTGCCAGCAGGGGGGGGCAGGGCTACACCTTC; d_gene: -; j_gene: TRBJ1-2; abundance: few; v_gene: TRBV28
CDR3aa: CASSFWGPAVRGNTIYF; CDR3nt: TGTGCCAGCAGTTTTTGGGGTCCCGCTGTGAGGGGAAACACCATATATTTT; d_gene: -; j_gene: TRBJ1-3; abundance: -; v_gene: TRBV12-3/TRBV12-4
CDR3aa: CASSAPRHPRGSF; CDR3nt: TGTGCCAGCAGTGCCCCGCGGCACCCACGAGGTTCGTTT; d_gene: -; j_gene: TRBJ2-3; abundance: many; v_gene: TRBV2
CDR3aa: CASSTLGRLVQETQYF; CDR3nt: TGTGCCAGCAGTACCCTGGGACGACTTGTTCAAGAGACCCAGTACTTC; d_gene: -; j_gene: TRBJ2-5; abundance: few; v_gene: TRBV6-1
CDR3aa: CASSSLGQYGNQPQHF; CDR3nt: TGTGCCAGTAGCTCACTGGGGCAGTATGGCAATCAGCCCCAGCATTTT; d_gene: -; j_gene: TRBJ1-5; abundance: -; v_gene: TRBV19
CDR3aa: CATSPWTPLNYGYTF; CDR3nt: TGTGCCACCAGCCCTTGGACCCCCTTAAACTATGGCTACACCTTC; d_gene: -; j_gene: TRBJ1-2; abundance: few; v_gene: TRBV15
CDR3aa: CASSPSVGADTQYF; CDR3nt: TGTGCCAGCAGCCCCTCAGTGGGGGCGGATACGCAGTATTTT; d_gene: -; j_gene: TRBJ2-3; abundance: few; v_gene: TRBV7-2
CDR3aa: CASSVLQSSYNSPLHF; CDR3nt: TGTGCCAGCAGCGTTCTACAGAGCTCCTATAATTCACCCCTCCACTTT; d_gene: -; j_gene: TRBJ1-6; abundance: -; v_gene: TRBV9